This T cell receptor (beta chain) was captured by sequencing in a study of cytomegalovirus exposure and HLA in healthy donors. Study results and caveats: In a later analysis, 17,000 or so TCR beta sequences were associated with HLA alleles at 0.05 false discovery rate. Published work reported that the classifier diagnosed cytomegalovirus status with high specificity and sensitivity.

As for this clone: The antigen remains undetermined.

The donors gave bone marrow, and they were healthy. The PCR had 60 Vbeta and 13 Jbeta primers. The method was immunoSEQ multiplex PCR; TCRdb's version includes in-frame clones alone and lacks a portion of them. The table includes some 130,000 clones, about four fifths detected once. This CDR3 has 16 residues. Per the germline V gene, CDR1 is SNHLY and CDR2 is FYNNEI. The V gene end was trimmed by 5 bases and the J gene end by 7 bases; junction bases not matched to a gene: 10. The receptor was isolated from a woman aged 40 to 50 in good health and CMV-seronegative. Sample: PBMCs. The chain links TRBV2 to TRBJ2-3; 12 nucleotides agree with TRBD2. CDR3 sequence: CASSRTSGAKSHTQYF. Here the CDR3 DNA reads TGTGCCAGCAGTCGGACTAGCGGGGCCAAATCGCATACGCAGTATTTT.